This T cell receptor (beta chain) comes out of a study of T cell responses to AZD1222 COVID-19 vaccine. Findings and caveats of the study: Elevations in Spike-specific TCR breadth and depth followed administration of two AZD1222 doses. The donors showed a predominance of white British ancestry and of females, with possible underestimation of clonal diversity. Mapped onto spike, vaccine-associated CD4 TCRs spanned it and were dominant at 160-218 and 743-854. It was only six AZD1222 recipients who were seropositive at baseline.

The protocol was immunoSEQ multiplex PCR, while the TCRdb copy is restricted to in-frame clones and leaves out a portion. The sample yields approximately 160,000 clones, around 88% seen once. The ends lost 6 bases at V and 0 bases at J; junction bases unmatched: 8. This CDR3 spans 16 amino acids. Germline V gene sequence: CDR1 SGHAT, CDR2 FQNNGV. In the case of this clone: Its antigen is as yet unknown.

The source is an adult in good health. The specimen comprised peripheral blood, sampled on day 0 of MenACWY control vaccination. V and J are TRBV11-2 and TRBJ1-2; 9 bases match TRBD1. Here the CDR3 reads CASRPTGGRANYGYTF. The CDR3 nucleotides are TGTGCCAGCAGACCCACAGGGGGCCGAGCTAACTATGGCTACACCTTC.